This TCR beta chain was retrieved from a study of post-analysis software for immune sequencing data. General observations from the study: Same-batch preparations were strongly co-clustered by F measure. A few TRBV segments occurring more often in patients than controls included TRBV5-6, TRBV5-1 and TRBV20-1.

V dropped 3 bases and J dropped 1; count of bases not matched to a gene: 11. Germline CDR1 and CDR2: SGDLS and YYNGEE. The CDR3 totals 18 residues. Every TCR beta cDNA library bore unique molecular identifiers. TCRdb analysed the PCR reads with MiXCR anew, one entry per CDR3 protein. Of hundreds of thousands of distinct CDR3 sequences in the sample, 40% to 50% were seen once. In regard to this clonotype: Its specificity is unknown.

The sample taken for sequencing was blood. This chain joins TRBV9 and TRBJ2-1; 9 bases fit TRBD2. The sequence came from a girl under 18 with multiple sclerosis. The CDR3 region has the DNA TGTGCCAGCAGCGCCTCAGCGGGGGGAGGAGATTCCTACAATGAGCAGTTCTTC. This gives the protein CASSASAGGGDSYNEQFF.